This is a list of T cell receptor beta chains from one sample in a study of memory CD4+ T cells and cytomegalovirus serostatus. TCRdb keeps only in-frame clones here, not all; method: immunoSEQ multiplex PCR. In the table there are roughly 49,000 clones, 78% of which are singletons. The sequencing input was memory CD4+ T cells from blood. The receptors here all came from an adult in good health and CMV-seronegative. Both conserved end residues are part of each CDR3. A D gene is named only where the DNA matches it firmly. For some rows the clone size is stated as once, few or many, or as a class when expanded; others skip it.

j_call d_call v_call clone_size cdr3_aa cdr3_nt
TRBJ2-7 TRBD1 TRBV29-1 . CSAKRGPHEQYF TGCAGCGCTAAAAGGGGGCCCCACGAGCAGTACTTC
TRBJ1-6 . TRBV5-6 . CASSLVGPRNSPLHF TGTGCCAGCAGCTTGGTGGGGCCGCGAAATTCACCCCTCCACTTT
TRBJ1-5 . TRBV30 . CAWSAGTHGNQPQHF TGTGCCTGGAGTGCAGGGACTCATGGCAATCAGCCCCAGCATTTT
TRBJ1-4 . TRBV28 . CASSFRSGEEKLFF TGTGCCAGCAGTTTCAGGTCAGGGGAAGAAAAACTGTTTTTT
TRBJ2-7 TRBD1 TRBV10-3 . CATRQGTDPSYEQYF TGTGCCACTAGACAGGGAACGGACCCCAGCTACGAGCAGTACTTC
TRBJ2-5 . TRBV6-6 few CASSHPPRKETQYF TGTGCCAGCAGTCACCCTCCTAGGAAAGAGACCCAGTACTTC
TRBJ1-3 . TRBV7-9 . CASSLWPGEVGNTIYF TGTGCCAGCAGCTTATGGCCGGGGGAGGTCGGAAACACCATATATTTT
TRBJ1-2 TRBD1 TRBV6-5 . CASSPGQGLVYTF TGTGCCAGCAGCCCCGGACAGGGCCTTGTCTACACCTTC
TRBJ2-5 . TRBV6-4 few CASTKPGIETQYF TGTGCCAGCACCAAACCAGGGATAGAGACCCAGTACTTC
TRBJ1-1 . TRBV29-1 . CSVQHSIAEAFF TGCAGCGTTCAGCACAGTATCGCTGAAGCTTTCTTT
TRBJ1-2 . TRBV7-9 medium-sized CASSSKQGLGGYTF TGTGCCAGCAGCTCTAAACAGGGATTGGGCGGCTACACCTTC
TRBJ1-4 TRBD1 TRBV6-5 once CASSRGQGGKLFF TGTGCCAGCAGCCGGGGACAGGGAGGAAAACTGTTTTTT
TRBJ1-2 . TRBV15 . CATSRDARDNYGYTF TGTGCCACCAGCAGAGATGCCAGAGATAACTATGGCTACACCTTC
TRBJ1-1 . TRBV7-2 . CASTYLYTEAFF TGTGCCAGCACCTACCTTTACACTGAAGCTTTCTTT
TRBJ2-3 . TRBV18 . CASSPGGSTDTQYF TGTGCCAGCTCACCGGGGGGTAGCACAGATACGCAGTATTTT
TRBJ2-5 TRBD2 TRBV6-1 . CASSVGTSREETQYF TGTGCCAGCAGTGTGGGGACTAGTCGTGAAGAGACCCAGTACTTC
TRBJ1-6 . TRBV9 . CASSSGDLFNSPLHF TGTGCCAGCAGCTCAGGGGACCTATTTAATTCACCCCTCCACTTT
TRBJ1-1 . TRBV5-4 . CASSLQQTVNTEAFF TGTGCCAGCAGCTTGCAACAGACAGTGAACACTGAAGCTTTCTTT
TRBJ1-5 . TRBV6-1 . CASSPPYQPQHF TGTGCCAGCAGTCCCCCTTATCAGCCCCAGCATTTT
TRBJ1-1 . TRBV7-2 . CASSLLMMNTEAFF TGTGCCAGCAGCTTATTGATGATGAACACTGAAGCTTTCTTT